The 14 T cell receptor beta chains below all came from one sample that was sequenced in a study of cytomegalovirus exposure and HLA in healthy donors. In the PCR, 60 Vbeta and 13 Jbeta primers were used. Libraries were prepared by immunoSEQ multiplex PCR; TCRdb keeps only in-frame clonotypes and omits some of them. The sample yields 150,000 to 200,000 clones, 65% to 85% seen once. Sequencing was carried out using PBMCs. The receptors were gathered from a man aged 55 to 70 in good health and CMV-seronegative.

The rearrangement uses TRBV18 and TRBJ2-3, with 12 bases identical to TRBD2. V lost 6 bases to trimming and J lost 2 bases; unmatched junction nucleotides: 6. CDR1 is KGHSH and CDR2 is LQKENI in the germline V gene. This CDR3 is 16 amino acids long. CDR3 residues: CASSPTSGGTTDTQYF. CDR3 nucleotide sequence: TGTGCCAGCTCGCCCACTAGCGGGGGGACCACAGATACGCAGTATTTT.

This clone showed up just a few times. The V call is TRBV27, the J call TRBJ1-3; 9 bases line up with TRBD1. The CDR3 has 18 residues. Looked up from germline, CDR1 is MNHEY and CDR2 is SMNVEV (reference sequence). V lost 7 bases and J lost 2; bases outside the gene matches: 15. The CDR3 DNA follows: TGTGCCAGCACCGTCCCGGGACAGGGCTGGGGCCCTGGAAACACCATATATTTT. Residues: CASTVPGQGWGPGNTIYF.

The chain employs TRBV28 and TRBJ2-1, with a weak D call TRBD2 (5 bases). The CDR3 extends over 16 amino acids. CDR1 MDHEN and CDR2 SYDVKM come from the germline V gene. The V end was cut by 8 bases, the J end by 4 bases, with 21 bases between. CDR3 sequence (DNA): TGTGCCAGCCTAGAGCGGTTTAGGCTCCCTTACAATGAGCAGTTCTTC. This sequence encodes CASLERFRLPYNEQFF.

This sequence joins TRBV30 and TRBJ2-3, with D possibly matching TRBD1 (5 bases). This CDR3 is 14 amino acids long. The germline CDR1 and CDR2 sequences are GTSNPN and SVGIG (reference sequence). The V gene lost 7 bases and the J gene lost 3 bases, with 17 bases spanning the gap. CDR3 in DNA: TGTGCCTCCAAAACGGCAGGGCGGACAGATACGCAGTATTTT. Its protein is CASKTAGRTDTQYF. The full variable domain, with the rest looked up from reference TRBV30 and TRBJ2-3, is SQTIHQWPATLVQPVGSPLSLECTVEGTSNPNLYWYRQAAGRGLQLLFYSVGIGQISSEVPQNLSASRPQDRQFILSSKKLLLSDSGFYLCASKTAGRTDTQYFGPGTRLTVL.

The genes are TRBV10-1 and TRBJ1-1; D not resolved. The CDR3 sequence is 15 residues long. Germline assignment: CDR1 WNHNN and CDR2 SYGVQD (reference sequence). Trimming removed 0 bases from V and 1 base from J, with 9 bases in between. The CDR3 nucleotides are TGCGCCAGCAGTGAGTCGAACTACGGGAACACTGAAGCTTTCTTT. Translated, it gives CASSESNYGNTEAFF.

The chain uses TRBV27 and TRBJ1-2; D is ambiguous. CDR1 is MNHEY and CDR2 is SMNVEV in the germline V gene (reference sequence). Trimming removed 4 bases from V and 5 bases from J, with 14 bases in between. The length of the CDR3 is 14 residues. The chain's CDR3 is CASSSYDTSYGYTF. CDR3 coding DNA: TGTGCCAGCAGTTCCTACGACACGTCTTATGGCTACACCTTC.

The rearrangement uses TRBV29-1 and TRBJ2-3, with 7 bases identical to TRBD1. CDR3 length: 13 residues. Germline V gene sequence: CDR1 SQVTM, CDR2 ANQGSEA. Trimming at V came to 8 bases and at J to 6 bases, leaving 11 bases not matched to a gene. The CDR3: CSHQNEGADTQYF. In DNA form, the CDR3 reads TGCAGCCACCAAAATGAGGGGGCCGATACGCAGTATTTT.

This sequence joins TRBV7-6 and TRBJ2-7; tentatively, D is TRBD1 (5 bases). CDR1 and CDR2 from the germline V gene are SGHVS and FNYEAQ. V shed 7 bases and J shed 7 bases, with 14 bases lying between them. The CDR3 extends over 12 amino acids. DNA for the CDR3: TGTGCCAGCAACCAAGGGGTAGGGGAGCAGTACTTC. Translation: CASNQGVGEQYF.

V is TRBV7-9 and J is TRBJ1-5; TRBD1 matches at 7 bases. The CDR3 length is 16 residues. The germline V gene encodes CDR1 SEHNR and CDR2 FQNEAQ (reference sequence). Trimming took 1 base from V and 7 from J; bases not matched to a gene: 10. CDR3 residues: CASSLGTGAGWQPQHF. DNA of the CDR3: TGTGCCAGCAGCTTAGGAACAGGGGCAGGTTGGCAGCCCCAGCATTTT. Drawing the rest from reference TRBV7-9 and TRBJ1-5, the complete variable domain is DTGVSQNPRHKITKRGQNVTFRCDPISEHNRLYWYRQTLGQGPEFLTYFQNEAQLEKSRLLSDRFSAERPKGSFSTLEIQRTEQGDSAMYLCASSLGTGAGWQPQHFGDGTRLSIL.

This clone was seen a handful of times. This rearrangement joins TRBV9 to TRBJ2-3, with 8 bases lining up with TRBD2. The CDR3 covers 16 residues. The junction had 8 bases not matched to a gene; V was cut back by 5 bases and J by 0 bases. Germline V gives CDR1 SGDLS, CDR2 YYNGEE. In DNA, the CDR3 is TGTGCCAGCAGTCTACGGGGGGGGATAAGCACAGATACGCAGTATTTT. It codes for CASSLRGGISTDTQYF. Based on the CDR3 plus reference TRBV9 and TRBJ2-3, the full variable domain is DSGVTQTPKHLITATGQRVTLRCSPRSGDLSVYWYQQSLDQGLQFLIQYYNGEERAKGNILERFSAQQFPDLHSELNLSSLELGDSALYFCASSLRGGISTDTQYFGPGTRLTVL.

The chain couples TRBV19 to TRBJ1-5; TRBD1 aligns across 10 bases. The V gene's germline CDR1 is LNHDA and CDR2 SQIVND (reference sequence). This CDR3 has 15 amino acids. The J segment lost 6 bases and the V segment lost 4 bases, leaving 6 bases of the junction unmatched. The CDR3 coding sequence is TGTGCCAGTAGTACCGGGACAGGGGCGGGTCAGCCCCAGCATTTT. Its translation: CASSTGTGAGQPQHF. Full variable domain (remainder filled in from reference TRBV19 and TRBJ1-5): DGGITQSPKYLFRKEGQNVTLSCEQNLNHDAMYWYRQDPGQGLRLIYYSQIVNDFQKGDIAEGYSVSREKKESFPLTVTSAQKNPTAFYLCASSTGTGAGQPQHFGDGTRLSIL.

This sequence joins TRBV19 and TRBJ2-7, with TRBD1 matching 8 bases. With 7 bases clipped from V and 3 bases from J, the junction kept 5 bases outside the gene matches. The CDR3 contains 13 residues. From germline, CDR1 is LNHDA and CDR2 SQIVND (reference sequence). The CDR3 sequence is CASTIQGDYEQYF. The CDR3 coding sequence is TGTGCCAGTACCATACAGGGGGACTACGAGCAGTACTTC.

The chain uses TRBV2 and TRBJ2-7; possible D gene TRBD2, 6 bases. V was trimmed by 4 bases and J by 2 bases, leaving 15 bases between them. This CDR3 contains 15 residues. Germline CDR1 is SNHLY and CDR2 is FYNNEI. CDR3 in amino acids: CASSVAGLSAYEQYF. The CDR3 DNA is TGTGCCAGCAGTGTGGCGGGGCTGAGCGCCTACGAGCAGTACTTC.

The chain carries TRBV11-2 and TRBJ2-7, with TRBD1 identical over 9 bases. The V gene's germline CDR1 is SGHAT and CDR2 FQNNGV. This CDR3 has 16 amino acids. V shed 5 bases, J shed 2 bases, and the junction held 10 bases outside the gene matches. CDR3 DNA: TGTGCCAGCAGCGTTATGGGCGGGACAGGGCCCTACGAGCAGTACTTC. Its protein is CASSVMGGTGPYEQYF.